These 2 T cell receptor beta chains came from one sample sequenced in a study of blood T cell repertoires in COVID-19 (dated by TCRdb to the early 2020s). The receptor library was made with the immunoSEQ multiplex PCR assay. TCRdb mirrors the immuneACCESS table, restricted to in-frame sequences. Some clones are absent from its copies; in checked studies, under half trace to an unresolved V gene, and the reason for the others is unknown. Present in this sample are 150,000 to 200,000 clones, roughly 84% of which were seen just once. Of the sample, 2.9% is held by the ten largest clones. What was sequenced was peripheral blood. The receptor set was obtained from a woman aged 55-69 years with acute or convalescent COVID-19.

The chain carries TRBV19 and TRBJ1-4; D is unclear. The germline V and J ends were trimmed by 9 bases and 3 bases, with 11 bases remaining between them. This CDR3 spans 13 amino acids. In germline, CDR1 is LNHDA, CDR2 SQIVND (reference sequence). CDR3 protein: CASTYRANEKLFF. The CDR3 coding sequence is TGTGCCAGCACCTACCGGGCTAATGAAAAACTGTTTTTT.

This clone appeared a few times. V is TRBV28 and J is TRBJ1-1; 11 bases fit TRBD1. Germline loops: CDR1 MDHEN, CDR2 SYDVKM. This CDR3 region has 16 residues. V lost 5 bases, J lost 4 bases, and 9 bases stayed unmatched. The CDR3 here is CASSHTLGTGGTEAFF. CDR3 in DNA: TGTGCCAGCAGTCACACCTTAGGGACAGGGGGCACTGAAGCTTTCTTT.